This is a list of T cell receptor beta chains from one sample in a study of blood T cells in healthy people across ages. MiXCR was run by TCRdb on the 5' RACE reads, yielding one entry per CDR3 protein. This sample has about 290,000 distinct CDR3 sequences, with about 25% found just once. Sequencing was performed on blood. These receptor sequences come from a woman in her sixties or seventies in good health. Each CDR3 is given with its conserved first and last residue. The D gene is left open where the match is weak. Some rows have no size entry. The others give once, few or many, or a class for an expanded clone.

cdr3_length clone_size j_call d_call v_call cdr3_nt cdr3_aa
14 NA TRBJ2-3 NA TRBV2 TGTGCCAGCGAAAAAGGGACAACCACAGATACGCAGTATTTT CASEKGTTTDTQYF
15 NA TRBJ2-1 TRBD2 TRBV20-1 TGCAGTGCTCCAATTCTAGCGGGATCATACAATGAGCAGTTCTTC CSAPILAGSYNEQFF
14 few TRBJ1-4 TRBD1 TRBV5-5 TGTGCCAGCAGCCCCTTTGGGACAGAAGAAAAACTGTTTTTT CASSPFGTEEKLFF
14 NA TRBJ2-7 NA TRBV6-5 TGTGCCAGCAGTTACAGGGAGAGCTCCTACGAGCAGTACTTC CASSYRESSYEQYF
17 few TRBJ1-1 NA TRBV6-2/TRBV6-3 TGTGCCAGCAGATACGACTCGATGGGACGTAAGAACACTGAAGCTTTCTTT CASRYDSMGRKNTEAFF
18 NA TRBJ2-6 TRBD2 TRBV10-3 TGTGCCATCAGTGCAGCGGGTAGCGGGAGATCTGGGGCCAACGTCCTGACTTTC CAISAAGSGRSGANVLTF
14 few TRBJ2-5 NA TRBV29-1 TGCAGCGCTCTACTGGGGGCCTCGAGGGAGACCCAGTACTTC CSALLGASRETQYF
16 NA TRBJ2-5 NA TRBV3-1 TGTGCCAGCAGCCTACGCACCGTGGGAGACCAAGAGACCCAGTACTTC CASSLRTVGDQETQYF
15 NA TRBJ1-1 TRBD1 TRBV5-1 TGCGCCAGCAGCTTGGGGGGGACAGGGCGGACTGAAGCTTTCTTT CASSLGGTGRTEAFF
13 few TRBJ1-5 NA TRBV12-3/TRBV12-4 TGTGCCAGCAGTTCCTCTTACATCATGCCCCAGCATTTT CASSSSYIMPQHF
12 few TRBJ2-1 NA TRBV10-2 TGCGCCAGCGGGGAAGGGCAGGGGAGAAAGTTCTTC CASGEGQGRKFF
15 NA TRBJ2-3 TRBD2 TRBV4-1 TGCGCCAGCAGCTACCGACTAGCGGGCACAGATACGCAGTATTTT CASSYRLAGTDTQYF
16 NA TRBJ2-2 TRBD2 TRBV20-1 TGCAGTGCTACAAGCGGGAGTCGGCCGAACACCGGGGAGCTGTTTTTT CSATSGSRPNTGELFF
15 NA TRBJ2-7 NA TRBV28 TGTGCCAGCAGAAACACAGGGACCAAAAACTACGAGCAGTACTTC CASRNTGTKNYEQYF
12 NA TRBJ1-1 NA TRBV3-1 TGTGCCAGCAGCCTAGGGTACGCTGAAGCTTTCTTT CASSLGYAEAFF
16 few TRBJ2-5 TRBD1 TRBV28 TGTGCCAGCAGTTTTGGACAGGGGGTGATGGAAGAGACCCAGTACTTC CASSFGQGVMEETQYF
15 NA TRBJ2-1 TRBD1 TRBV12-3/TRBV12-4 TGTGCCAGCAGTTTAGGGGGGACAGGTGCGGATGAGCAGTTCTTC CASSLGGTGADEQFF
16 few TRBJ1-2 NA TRBV6-6 TGTGCCAGCATACGGGGTCGTGCCGGGACATACTATGGCTACACCTTC CASIRGRAGTYYGYTF
15 few TRBJ2-7 NA TRBV4-3 TGCGCCAGCAGCCAAGTTAAGGCAGAAACCTACGAGCAGTACTTC CASSQVKAETYEQYF
15 many TRBJ2-7 NA TRBV29-1 TGCAGCGCCTCGGGGTTGGGCCGCAATCCCTACGAGCAGTACTTC CSASGLGRNPYEQYF
15 few TRBJ1-3 NA TRBV18 TGTGCCAGCTCCCCTGGCCCTCCGCCTGGAAACACCATATATTTT CASSPGPPPGNTIYF
16 few TRBJ2-4 TRBD2 TRBV27 TGTGCCAGCAGTTCCCCCGGACCCAGCGGGAGAGGGCTTCAGTACTTC CASSSPGPSGRGLQYF